These 3 T cell receptor beta chains share one sample of origin, sequenced in a study of blood T cell repertoires in COVID-19. The protocol was immunoSEQ multiplex PCR, while the TCRdb copy is restricted to in-frame clones and leaves out a portion. The repertoire consists of approximately 270,000 clones, with about 85% occurring once and the leading ten covering 0.75% to 0.95%. The sample was peripheral blood. Source of these receptors: a human donor with COVID-19, enrolled during active disease. The donor label of this sample is uncertain.

The CDR3 protein is CAWSGTWLSDFGRAYGYTF. CDR3 nucleotide sequence: TGTGCCTGGAGTGGGACGTGGTTGTCAGACTTCGGGAGGGCCTATGGCTACACCTTC. The chain couples TRBV30 to TRBJ1-2; D gene unclear. The length of the CDR3 is 19 residues. The germline V gene has CDR1 GTSNPN and CDR2 SVGIG (reference sequence). The germline V and J ends were trimmed by 1 base and 4 bases, with 28 bases remaining between them.

The CDR3 DNA reads TGTGCCAGCAGCTTATCGGGTCTCGGCTCTGGAAACACCATATATTTT. It translates to CASSLSGLGSGNTIYF. V gene TRBV7-2 combines with J gene TRBJ1-3; D gene unclear. Germline values: CDR1 SGHTA, CDR2 FQGNSA. With 2 bases removed from V and 0 bases from J, the gap between germline ends came to 11 bases. The CDR3 length is 16 residues.

This sequence joins TRBV28 and TRBJ2-1; 8 positions agree with TRBD2. CDR3 length: 15 amino acids. CDR1 is MDHEN and CDR2 is SYDVKM in the germline V gene. Trimming took 2 bases from V and 8 from J; bases not matched to a gene: 8. CDR3: CASSLQAGVWDEQFF. As DNA, the CDR3 is TGTGCCAGCAGTTTACAAGCGGGAGTATGGGATGAGCAGTTCTTC.